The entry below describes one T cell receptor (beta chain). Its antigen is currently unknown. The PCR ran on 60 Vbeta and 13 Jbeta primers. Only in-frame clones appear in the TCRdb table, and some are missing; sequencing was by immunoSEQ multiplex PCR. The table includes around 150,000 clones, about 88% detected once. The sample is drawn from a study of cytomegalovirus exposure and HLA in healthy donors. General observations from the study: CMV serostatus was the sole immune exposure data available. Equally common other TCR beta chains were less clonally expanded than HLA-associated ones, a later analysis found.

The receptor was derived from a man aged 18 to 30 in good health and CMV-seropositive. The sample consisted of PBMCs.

For the CDR3, the DNA is TGTGCCAGCAGTCCAATCCATAGGAACACTGAAGCTTTCTTT. Translation gives CASSPIHRNTEAFF. This chain uses TRBV2 with TRBJ1-1, with D uncertain. Germline V gives CDR1 SNHLY, CDR2 FYNNEI. There are 14 residues in the CDR3. Trimming cost V 5 bases and J 1 base, with 11 bases left between them.